The 21 T cell receptor beta chains below all came from one sample that was sequenced in a study of blood T cell repertoires in COVID-19. Method: immunoSEQ multiplex PCR; TCRdb's copy keeps in-frame clones and lacks some. The sample includes approximately 240,000 clones, approximately 86% of them seen just once. Sequencing was done on a sample of peripheral blood. These receptors originate from a woman of 80 years or more with active or convalescent COVID-19.

CDR3 protein: CASSRTGVPSYNEQFF. As DNA, the CDR3 is TGTGCCAGCAGCAGAACAGGGGTACCCTCCTACAATGAGCAGTTCTTC. The J gene is TRBJ2-1, the V gene TRBV5-4; 7 bases match TRBD1. This CDR3 has 16 residues. Germline-derived CDR1 and CDR2 are SGHNT and YYREEE (reference sequence). The V and J ends lost 4 bases and 0 bases, in that order; junction bases with no gene match: 7. Combining the CDR3 with reference TRBV5-4 and TRBJ2-1 gives the whole variable domain ETGVTQSPTHLIKTRGQQVTLRCSSQSGHNTVSWYQQALGQGPQFIFQYYREEENGRGNFPPRFSGLQFPNYSSELNVNALELDDSALYLCASSRTGVPSYNEQFFGPGTRLTVL.

This clone was picked up a small number of times. V usage is TRBV5-1 and J usage is TRBJ1-5, with D maybe TRBD1 (6 bases). This CDR3 has 14 residues. Trimming removed 1 base at V and 3 bases at J, with 8 bases between. The germline CDR1 and CDR2 sequences are SGHRS and YFSETQ. The DNA of the CDR3 is TGCGCCAGCAGCTTGTCAGGGGACAATCAGCCCCAGCATTTT. Its translation: CASSLSGDNQPQHF.

The chain uses TRBV5-6 and TRBJ1-4, with TRBD1 as a possible D gene (6 bases). Trimming removed 4 bases from V and 0 bases from J, with 16 bases in between. CDR1 and CDR2 (germline): SGHDT, YYEEEE. The CDR3 runs 17 residues. The chain's CDR3 is CASSLAWTVATNEKLFF. DNA of the CDR3: TGTGCCAGCAGCCTTGCTTGGACAGTTGCAACTAATGAAAAACTGTTTTTT.

This clone was detected many times. V and J are TRBV5-6 and TRBJ1-5, with 9 bases fitting TRBD1. The CDR3 extends over 15 amino acids. J lost 7 bases, V lost 4 bases, and 9 bases had no gene match. CDR1 and CDR2 (germline): SGHDT, YYEEEE. CDR3 nucleotide sequence: TGTGCCAGCAGCGCGACCGGGACAGGGTACCAGCCCCAGCATTTT. This translates into CASSATGTGYQPQHF.

The chain employs TRBV5-1 and TRBJ2-2, with D perhaps matching TRBD2 (5 bases). The CDR3 length is 14 residues. Germline V gene sequence: CDR1 SGHRS, CDR2 YFSETQ. V shed 2 bases and J shed 5 bases, with 10 bases lying between them. CDR3 residues: CASSLVGVTGELFF. The CDR3 coding sequence is TGCGCCAGCAGCTTAGTCGGGGTTACCGGGGAGCTGTTTTTT.

This chain uses TRBV7-9 with TRBJ2-1; 12 nucleotides align to TRBD2. This CDR3 has 15 amino acids. Germline CDR1 SEHNR, CDR2 FQNEAQ (reference sequence). Trimming took 5 bases from V and 7 from J; bases not matched to a gene: 6. CDR3 loop: CASSLTSGGRNEQFF. CDR3 DNA: TGTGCCAGCAGCCTCACTAGCGGGGGGAGGAATGAGCAGTTCTTC.

The chain uses TRBV2 and TRBJ2-7; 8 nucleotides line up with TRBD2. CDR3 length: 14 amino acids. Germline V CDR1 and CDR2: SNHLY, FYNNEI. V gave up 4 bases and J gave up 6 bases; unmatched junction bases: 8. The DNA of the CDR3 is TGTGCCAGCAGTGCGGACGGGAGGGCCGGCGAGCAGTACTTC. The encoded protein is CASSADGRAGEQYF.

This chain joins TRBV19 and TRBJ1-5; 9 bases match TRBD1. The CDR3 spans 14 residues. Looked up from germline, CDR1 is LNHDA and CDR2 is SQIVND (reference sequence). V shed 5 bases, J shed 7 bases, and the junction held 6 bases outside the gene matches. The CDR3 loop is CASSARDRAQPQHF. In DNA form, the CDR3 reads TGTGCCAGTAGTGCCCGGGACAGGGCACAGCCCCAGCATTTT. Full variable domain (missing parts from reference TRBV19 and TRBJ1-5): DGGITQSPKYLFRKEGQNVTLSCEQNLNHDAMYWYRQDPGQGLRLIYYSQIVNDFQKGDIAEGYSVSREKKESFPLTVTSAQKNPTAFYLCASSARDRAQPQHFGDGTRLSIL.

The chain carries TRBV28 and TRBJ1-2, with TRBD1 matching over 9 bases. After removal of 6 bases from V and 8 bases from J, the junction contained 16 bases not matched to a gene. This CDR3 comprises 16 residues. CDR1 MDHEN and CDR2 SYDVKM come from the germline V gene. CDR3 sequence: CASRRPTGGERVGYTF. The CDR3 region has the DNA TGTGCCAGCAGACGCCCAACAGGGGGCGAAAGGGTAGGCTACACCTTC.

CDR3 sequence: CASRPGLQEQFF. The CDR3 nucleotides are TGTGCCAGCAGACCAGGGTTGCAGGAGCAGTTCTTC. This chain links TRBV28 with TRBJ2-1, with TRBD1 as a possible D gene (5 bases). Germline CDR1 is MDHEN and CDR2 is SYDVKM. The CDR3 covers 12 residues. Trimming pared 6 bases from V and 10 bases from J, leaving 13 bases between. The full variable domain, in which reference TRBV28 and TRBJ2-1 provide the parts outside the CDR3, is DVKVTQSSRYLVKRTGEKVFLECVQDMDHENMFWYRQDPGLGLRLIYFSYDVKMKEKGDIPEGYSVSREKKERFSLILESASTNQTSMYLCASRPGLQEQFFGPGTRLTVL.

Only one count was recorded for this clone. The chain employs TRBV5-6 and TRBJ1-3; 7 bases match TRBD1. Trimming removed 0 bases from V and 0 bases from J; junction bases left unmatched: 9. Germline CDR1 SGHDT, CDR2 YYEEEE. The CDR3 extends over 18 amino acids. The CDR3 is CASSLVGTEKSSGNTIYF. CDR3 nucleotide sequence: TGTGCCAGCAGCTTGGTGGGGACAGAGAAAAGCTCTGGAAACACCATATATTTT.

The chain employs TRBV2 and TRBJ2-5, with 9 bases fitting TRBD1. CDR3 length: 13 residues. J gave up 4 bases and V 7 bases, and 4 bases lay outside the gene matches. Germline V CDR1 and CDR2: SNHLY, FYNNEI. The CDR3 nucleotides read TGTGCCAGCAACGACAGGGGGGGAGAGACCCAGTACTTC. Translated, it gives CASNDRGGETQYF.

The rearrangement joins TRBV3-1 (or the pseudogene TRBV3-2) to TRBJ2-6; D ambiguous. The CDR3 has 16 amino acids. V shed 0 bases and J shed 4 bases, with 10 bases lying between them. CDR1 and CDR2 (germline): LGHDT, YNNKEL (reference sequence). For the CDR3, the DNA is TGTGCCAGCAGCCAAGATACGGGTACCGGGGCCAACGTCCTGACTTTC. It encodes CASSQDTGTGANVLTF.

This clone was seen just once. V usage is TRBV12-3 or TRBV12-4 and J usage is TRBJ1-2; weak D call: TRBD1 (6 bases). V was trimmed by 7 bases and J by 7 bases, leaving 16 bases between them. This CDR3 is built from 13 residues. This CDR3 reads CASTTGGAGGYTF. The DNA of the CDR3 is TGTGCCAGCACCACTGGGGGCGCCGGTGGCTACACCTTC.

A few counts support this clone. The chain carries TRBV5-1 and TRBJ1-3; no definite D call. The CDR3 loop spans 14 amino acids. Per the germline V gene, CDR1 is SGHRS and CDR2 is YFSETQ. The V end was cut by 1 base, the J end by 4 bases, with 9 bases between. The CDR3 nucleotides are TGCGCCAGCAGCTTGTCTGGGCCAGGAAACACCATATATTTT. Amino acids: CASSLSGPGNTIYF.

The chain uses TRBV10-3 and TRBJ1-5; D is undetermined. The germline gives CDR1 ENHRY, CDR2 SYGVKD. The CDR3 spans 13 residues. V was shortened by 4 bases and J by 5 bases, with 9 bases between the two germline ends. The chain's CDR3 is CAISGATDQPQHF. In nucleotides, the CDR3 is TGTGCCATCAGTGGGGCAACAGATCAGCCCCAGCATTTT.

V and J are TRBV19 and TRBJ2-1, with TRBD1 as a possible D gene (5 bases). Germline CDR1 is LNHDA and CDR2 is SQIVND (reference sequence). Deletions cut 5 bases from V and 5 bases from J, with 13 bases between. CDR3 length equals 14 residues. The CDR3 is CASSPPGSHNEQFF. CDR3 nucleotides: TGTGCCAGTAGTCCCCCAGGGTCCCACAATGAGCAGTTCTTC.

This clone was observed once. This chain links TRBV11-2 with TRBJ2-7, with a weak D call TRBD2 (5 bases). The V gene's germline CDR1 is SGHAT and CDR2 FQNNGV. V was shortened by 1 base and J by 2 bases, with 9 bases between the two germline ends. The CDR3 runs to 14 residues. The CDR3 reads CASSLAGSTYEQYF. The CDR3 nucleotides are TGTGCCAGCAGCTTAGCGGGGTCGACCTACGAGCAGTACTTC.

Regarding this clone: Other DNA sequences within the sample encode an identical CDR3. The V call is TRBV12-3 or TRBV12-4, the J call TRBJ1-2; TRBD1 matches 8 bases. This CDR3 is built from 13 residues. V lost 2 bases and J lost 7; bases outside the gene matches: 3. The CDR3 is CASSLTTGGGYTF. The CDR3, as DNA: TGTGCCAGCAGTTTAACAACAGGGGGTGGCTACACCTTC.

The rearrangement links TRBV5-1 to TRBJ2-5; D unclear. Germline-derived CDR1 and CDR2 are SGHRS and YFSETQ. The V gene lost 2 bases and the J gene lost 5 bases, with 10 bases spanning the gap. The CDR3 has 13 amino acids. The CDR3 region has the DNA TGCGCCAGCAGCTTTGGTTTAGAGGAGACCCAGTACTTC. This codes for CASSFGLEETQYF. Based on the CDR3 plus reference TRBV5-1 and TRBJ2-5, the full variable domain is KAGVTQTPRYLIKTRGQQVTLSCSPISGHRSVSWYQQTPGQGLQFLFEYFSETQRNKGNFPGRFSGRQFSNSRSEMNVSTLELGDSALYLCASSFGLEETQYFGPGTRLLVL.

The J gene is TRBJ2-3, the V gene TRBV7-6; 13 bases are a match to TRBD2. The trim removed 5 bases at V and 4 bases at J, leaving 6 bases unmatched. Germline-derived CDR1 and CDR2 are SGHVS and FNYEAQ. This CDR3 has 16 residues. CDR3 DNA: TGTGCCAGCAGCCCGCGGACTAGCGGGAGCCCAGATACGCAGTATTTT. Protein product: CASSPRTSGSPDTQYF.